This TCR beta chain was found in a study of T cells after yellow fever vaccination (dated by TCRdb to about 2019). Notes on the research overall: The SMART-Seq v4 Ultra Low Input RNA kit was used to prepare libraries from fractions with low cell numbers. Blood was drawn at multiple timepoints before and after primary and secondary immunization, with bulk PBMC replicates and cell subsets isolated. Two healthy male donors made up the cohort, one aged 18 to 30 years and the other aged 30 to 40 years. To follow T-cell clones before and after both primary and booster YFV17D yellow fever vaccination, bulk TCR alpha and beta repertoires underwent longitudinal sequencing.

Results and caveats for the whole study, not just this receptor: A small share of clonotypes occurred in both CD4 and CD8 compartments, likely arising from convergent recombination. Because the study included only a couple of donors, the extent to which the findings can be generalized is limited. After the booster, most of the clones that had expanded following primary vaccination were detected again (just under 97% of CD4 and around 88% of CD8), which suggests that memory was broadly maintained. The secondary T-cell response was found to be weaker but faster than the primary response, with a peak reached on day 5 rather than on day 15. Computational filtering was required because FACS-sorted repertoires could contain abundant contaminating clonotypes from the bulk population.

Sequencing was performed on an Illumina NovaSeq 6000. TCR cDNA was synthesized by 5'RACE template switching, which introduced a universal primer site and unique molecular identifiers. Priming for cDNA synthesis came from both the TCR alpha and TCR beta constant segments. Library amplification involved two PCR steps, and the second step added sample barcodes and sequencing adapters. Sequencing of libraries was performed on Illumina HiSeq 2500 (2x100 bp) or NovaSeq (2x150 bp). The authors processed their data as follows. Reads were demultiplexed and collapsed into UMI consensus sequences with MIGEC, and V(D)J alignment was performed with MiXCR. Vaccine-responding clonotypes were identified with edgeR using replicate PBMC samples, with FDR below 0.01 and a log2 fold change above 5 up to day 15 being required. Each bulk clonotype was labeled CD4 or CD8 based on which sequenced repertoire, CD4 or CD8, contained the clonotype at higher abundance. TCRdb trimmed public reads at Q25 via fastp, called clones via MiXCR and kept in-frame beta chains. Here each entry gathers all rows of one CDR3 protein and keeps the most common genes and DNA. TCRdb, not the original authors, processed these V and J calls. For this sample there are some 320,000 distinct CDR3 sequences; around 4.5% appear just once. The ten largest clones capture approximately 20% of the sample.

The intended sense of this specimen's treatment or condition label: live attenuated yellow fever vaccine strain. At every blood-draw timepoint, two biological replicates of bulk PBMCs were collected. PBMCs were isolated from peripheral blood using a standard Ficoll-Paque protocol. TriZol was used to extract RNA from bulk PBMCs, CD4 and CD8 fractions, and dextramer-positive and dextramer-negative fractions. In this sample, this clonotype turned up many times. It lacks a known antigen. It has no much larger one-base neighbor in the sample; base qualities were not kept. The germline ends are 10 bases apart after V is trimmed by 4 bases and J by 4 bases. The CDR1 and CDR2 encoded by the germline V gene are SQVTM and ANQGSEA. Measured from the cysteine to the phenylalanine, the CDR3 is 12 residues long. Only CDR3 DNA remains: 36 bases, in frame from the first base.

The sample was PBMCs, taken 15 days after the yellow fever booster vaccination. The source of this sequence is a man between 18 and 35 years old who received the YFV17D yellow fever vaccine. The chain couples TRBV29-1 to TRBJ2-5, with a tentative D call of TRBD1 or TRBD2, each matching 6 bases. The DNA sequence is TGCAGCGTTGGCAAGGGGGGAGAGACCCAGTACTTC. It is translated as CSVGKGGETQYF.